The 8 T cell receptor beta chains reported below all come from one sample, sequenced in a study of vaccination and CD4 T cells after COVID-19. Described treatment: approximately nine-day PBMC culture with coronavirus spike peptide pools or control peptides (ViraFEST assay). Researchers used the Oncomine TCR Beta short-read assay to sequence DNA from cultured CD4+ T cells. TCRdb itself ran the PCR reads through MiXCR, one entry per CDR3 protein. This table has around 19,000 distinct CDR3 sequences, almost 60% appearing once. No cognate antigen is known for these TCRs. Sequencing was carried out using CD4+ T cells from blood, cultured in vitro. These receptors came from a human donor who had recovered from COVID-19.

V and J are TRBV4-1 and TRBJ1-5, with a weak D call TRBD1 (6 bases). Germline V gene data show CDR1 as MGHRA and CDR2 as YSYEKL. The CDR3 totals 17 residues. V was cut by 4 bases and J by 4 bases, with 20 bases left in between. CDR3 region: CASSLRTGNLRNQPQHF. CDR3 nucleotides: TGCGCCAGCAGCCTGCGAACAGGGAACCTTAGGAATCAGCCCCAGCATTTT.

The rearrangement uses TRBV20-1 and TRBJ2-3; 16 nucleotides align to TRBD2. CDR3 size: 17 residues. CDR1 and CDR2 (germline): DFQATT, SNEGSKA (reference sequence). The junction had 9 bases not matched to a gene; V was cut back by 5 bases and J by 4 bases. The CDR3 here is CSAGTSGRALAADTQYF. In DNA form, the CDR3 reads TGCAGTGCTGGGACTAGCGGGAGGGCCCTCGCGGCAGATACGCAGTATTTT.

This chain joins TRBV20-1 and TRBJ2-1, with 9 bases matching TRBD2. From germline, CDR1 is DFQATT and CDR2 SNEGSKA (reference sequence). V lost 5 bases to trimming and J lost 9 bases; unmatched junction nucleotides: 11. This CDR3 is 14 amino acids long. The CDR3 sequence is CSALGGRAWGEQFF. The CDR3 bases are TGCAGTGCTCTGGGCGGGAGGGCCTGGGGTGAGCAGTTCTTC.

The V call is TRBV27, the J call TRBJ1-1; 8 nucleotides match TRBD1. V shed 5 bases and J 9 bases; nucleotides not matched to a gene: 8. CDR3 length: 13 residues. From germline, CDR1 is MNHEY and CDR2 SMNVEV (reference sequence). The CDR3 DNA reads TGTGCCAGCAGTCTCAACGGACAGGGACAAGCTTTCTTT. Its protein product is CASSLNGQGQAFF.

In its sample, this clonotype was seen once. The rearrangement uses TRBV20-1 and TRBJ2-3; TRBD2 matches 7 bases. The V gene's germline CDR1 is DFQATT and CDR2 SNEGSKA (reference sequence). This CDR3 comprises 15 residues. V trimming: 3 bases; J trimming: 8 bases; junction bases outside the gene matches: 14. Here the CDR3 DNA reads TGCAGTGCTAGGAACAGCGGGGACCCCTCAGGTACGCAGTATTTT. As protein: CSARNSGDPSGTQYF.

This clonotype occurred a few times. V gene TRBV20-1 combines with J gene TRBJ2-7; unclear D gene. There are 14 residues in the CDR3. Germline CDR1 is DFQATT and CDR2 is SNEGSKA (reference sequence). Trimming left V 0 bases short and J 5 bases short, with 14 bases between. Written as DNA, the CDR3 is TGCAGTGCTAGAGATCACATGGGTGGGGACGAGCAGTACTTC. Amino acids: CSARDHMGGDEQYF.

The chain recombines TRBV6-1 with TRBJ2-3, with D possibly TRBD2 on 5 matching bases. V was cut by 5 bases and J by 2 bases, with 17 bases left in between. This CDR3 region has 16 residues. Germline CDR1 reads MNHNS; CDR2 reads SASEGT. In nucleotides, the CDR3 is TGTGCCAGCAGTCGGGGTTGGGGTAGCGCCACAGATACGCAGTATTTT. Its protein is CASSRGWGSATDTQYF.

V gene TRBV6-1 combines with J gene TRBJ2-5; 8 nucleotides line up with TRBD2. The CDR3 consists of 15 residues. The germline CDR1 and CDR2 sequences are MNHNS and SASEGT. V dropped 5 bases and J dropped 4; count of bases not matched to a gene: 9. CDR3 residues: CASSTGGMEIETQYF. Here the CDR3 DNA reads TGTGCCAGCAGTACGGGAGGGATGGAAATAGAGACCCAGTACTTC.